A single sample gave rise to the 25 T cell receptor beta chains below, sequenced in a study of blood T cell repertoires in COVID-19 (dated by TCRdb to about 2020). Libraries were built with the immunoSEQ multiplex PCR assay. Here the immuneACCESS table is served through TCRdb, limited to in-frame sequences with V and J called. Missing clones are a known gap in these copies; in checked studies unresolved V genes cover under half, and the rest lacks a known reason. This sample is represented by fewer than 200,000 clones; approximately 87% of them were singletons. Nearly 4.5% of the sample is held by the ten biggest clonotypes. The specimen sequenced was PBMCs or T cells enriched from blood (not recorded which). The receptor set was obtained from a woman in her forties or fifties who had recovered from COVID-19.

This rearrangement joins TRBV11-2 to TRBJ2-7; a possible D gene is TRBD1 (7 bases). Germline values: CDR1 SGHAT, CDR2 FQNNGV. V was shortened by 3 bases and J by 0 bases, with 9 bases between the two germline ends. The CDR3 contains 14 residues. The CDR3 protein is CASSLQGGSYEQYV. The CDR3 nucleotides are TGTGCCAGCAGCTTGCAGGGGGGCTCCTACGAGCAGTACGTC.

This chain joins TRBV4-3 and TRBJ1-1; D is perhaps TRBD1 (5 bases). CDR3 length: 14 amino acids. The germline gives CDR1 LGHNA, CDR2 YSLEER. Deletions cut 1 base from V and 1 base from J, with 7 bases between. The CDR3 DNA reads TGCGCCAGCAGCCAAGTTACAGGGAACACTGAAGCTTTCTTT. Translating gives CASSQVTGNTEAFF.

The rearrangement uses TRBV5-1 and TRBJ1-1, with no clear D. V shed 0 bases and J shed 3 bases, with 33 bases lying between them. This CDR3 has 22 residues. Looked up from germline, CDR1 is SGHRS and CDR2 is YFSETQ. The CDR3 here is CASSLALYGWRPTNPGDTEAFF. The DNA of the CDR3 is TGCGCCAGCAGCTTGGCCCTTTATGGGTGGCGCCCGACAAACCCCGGGGACACTGAAGCTTTCTTT.

The chain has TRBV7-2 and TRBJ2-2, with 10 bases matching TRBD1. The CDR3 contains 15 residues. V shed 5 bases, J shed 7 bases, and the junction held 7 bases outside the gene matches. Looked up from germline, CDR1 is SGHTA and CDR2 is FQGNSA. This chain's CDR3 is CASSKRQGAGGELFF. CDR3 in DNA: TGTGCCAGCAGCAAACGACAGGGGGCAGGCGGGGAGCTGTTTTTT.

The chain joins TRBV7-9 to TRBJ2-5; D uncertain. Germline lookup yields CDR1 SEHNR and CDR2 FQNEAQ (reference sequence). The CDR3 runs 16 residues. V dropped 5 bases and J dropped 5 bases, with 21 bases sitting between them. CDR3 protein: CASSPPMGRFDETQYF. The CDR3 DNA sequence: TGTGCCAGCAGCCCACCAATGGGCAGGTTTGATGAGACCCAGTACTTC.

The chain combines TRBV7-8 with TRBJ2-1; D gene uncertain. The V and J ends lost 6 bases and 0 bases respectively, with 9 bases between them. Per germline, CDR1 SGHVS and CDR2 FQNEAQ. The CDR3 is 14 residues long. The CDR3 protein is CASREYNSYNEQFF. CDR3 sequence (DNA): TGTGCCAGCAGGGAGTATAACTCCTACAATGAGCAGTTCTTC.

V is TRBV7-2 and J is TRBJ1-1; TRBD1 matches 7 bases. The CDR3 runs 14 residues. V was pared by 1 base and J by 10 bases, with 9 bases of the junction left unmatched. Germline V gene lookup returns CDR1 SGHTA and CDR2 FQGNSA. The CDR3 loop is CASSLDKGAWGAFF. In DNA form, the CDR3 reads TGTGCCAGCAGCTTAGATAAGGGGGCCTGGGGAGCTTTCTTT.

The chain recombines TRBV11-1 with TRBJ2-1, with 14 bases that match TRBD2. This CDR3 is 16 amino acids long. Trimming cost V 1 base and J 6 bases; bases outside gene matches: 2. Germline V gene data show CDR1 as SGHAT and CDR2 as FQDESV (reference sequence). This CDR3 is CASSLEGTSGGNEQFF. The DNA for the CDR3 is TGTGCCAGCAGCTTAGAAGGGACTAGCGGGGGCAATGAGCAGTTCTTC.

A few counts support this clone. The CDR3 region is CASSLETASGTPQHF. The CDR3 DNA is TGTGCCAGCAGCTTAGAGACCGCGTCGGGTACCCCCCAGCATTTT. The V call is TRBV7-2, the J call TRBJ1-5, with D unresolved. This CDR3 region has 15 residues. Germline CDR1 and CDR2: SGHTA and FQGNSA. The ends were cut back, 1 base at V and 10 bases at J, with 17 bases in the middle.

The rearrangement uses TRBV5-8 and TRBJ1-1; TRBD1 matches 9 bases. Germline loops: CDR1 SGHTS, CDR2 YDEGEE. This CDR3 comprises 15 residues. The junction had 12 bases not matched to a gene; V was cut back by 5 bases and J by 7 bases. CDR3 residues: CASRETGGGWGEAFF. In nucleotides, the CDR3 is TGTGCCAGCAGGGAAACAGGGGGCGGTTGGGGTGAAGCTTTCTTT.

The chain is built from TRBV2 and TRBJ2-1, with D perhaps matching TRBD2 (6 bases). The V end lost 5 bases, the J end lost 2 bases, and 13 bases lay between the germline ends. The CDR3 runs 15 residues. Germline V gives CDR1 SNHLY, CDR2 FYNNEI. The CDR3 region has the DNA TGTGCCAGCAGTCCCCGGGACTTCCCCTACAATGAGCAGTTCTTC. It is translated as CASSPRDFPYNEQFF.

This chain joins TRBV2 and TRBJ2-1; 9 nucleotides agree with TRBD1. CDR1 is SNHLY, CDR2 FYNNEI, per germline. Losses at the gene ends were 5 bases for V and 7 bases for J; bases not matched to a gene: 3. The CDR3 length is 13 residues. CDR3 protein: CASSWTGANEQFF. In DNA form, the CDR3 reads TGTGCCAGCAGTTGGACAGGGGCAAATGAGCAGTTCTTC. The whole variable domain, remainder taken from reference TRBV2 and TRBJ2-1, is EPEVTQTPSHQVTQMGQEVILRCVPISNHLYFYWYRQILGQKVEFLVSFYNNEISEKSEIFDDQFSVERPDGSNFTLKIRSTKLEDSAMYFCASSWTGANEQFFGPGTRLTVL.

In its sample, this clone was seen a few times. The chain carries TRBV7-2 and TRBJ2-5, with no clear D. V was shortened by 1 base and J by 4 bases, with 13 bases between the two germline ends. The germline V gene encodes CDR1 SGHTA and CDR2 FQGNSA. This CDR3 has 15 amino acids. The CDR3 DNA reads as TGTGCCAGCAGCTTAGATCACAGTAGGCGAGAGACCCAGTACTTC. This sequence encodes CASSLDHSRRETQYF.

This chain's CDR3 is CASSDSRPRGLGADTQYF. The DNA of the CDR3 is TGCGCCAGCAGTGATTCCCGCCCCAGGGGGCTCGGGGCAGATACGCAGTATTTT. The V gene is TRBV5-1, the J gene TRBJ2-3; 8 bases align to TRBD1. Germline V CDR1 and CDR2: SGHRS, YFSETQ. This CDR3 comprises 18 residues. V lost 5 bases and J lost 4; bases outside the gene matches: 18.

The rearrangement links TRBV6-5 to TRBJ2-6, with D perhaps TRBD2 (6 bases). The V gene lost 11 bases and the J gene lost 0 bases, with 11 bases spanning the gap. Germline V CDR1 and CDR2: MNHEY, SVGAGI. The CDR3 extends over 14 amino acids. CDR3 residues: CACGTVSGANVLTF. The CDR3 coding sequence is TGTGCCTGCGGGACGGTCTCTGGGGCCAACGTCCTGACTTTC.

J is TRBJ2-5 and V is TRBV6-2 or TRBV6-3; TRBD2 agrees at 11 bases. Per the germline V gene, CDR1 is MNHEY and CDR2 is SVGEGT. The length of the CDR3 is 18 residues. With V trimmed by 2 bases and J by 5 bases, 13 bases remained unmatched. CDR3 coding DNA: TGTGCCAGCAGTTACCCGGTGGAACTAGCGGGAGATAGGGAGACCCAGTACTTC. As protein: CASSYPVELAGDRETQYF.

The chain recombines TRBV5-1 with TRBJ2-4; no definite D call. Trimming removed 3 bases at V and 0 bases at J, with 7 bases between. The CDR3 loop spans 14 amino acids. Germline lookup yields CDR1 SGHRS and CDR2 YFSETQ. CDR3 loop: CASSSSQAKNIQYF. CDR3 DNA sequence: TGCGCCAGCAGCTCGAGTCAAGCCAAAAACATTCAGTACTTC.

This clone was counted between two and nine times. The rearrangement joins TRBV5-4 to TRBJ2-3; 7 nucleotides align to TRBD2. This CDR3 is built from 15 residues. Germline V CDR1 and CDR2: SGHNT, YYREEE (reference sequence). Losses at the gene ends were 2 bases for V and 2 bases for J; bases not matched to a gene: 5. This chain's CDR3 is CASSFTGTTTDTQYF. The CDR3 bases are TGTGCCAGCAGCTTCACCGGGACTACCACAGATACGCAGTATTTT. Variable domain in full (rest from reference TRBV5-4 and TRBJ2-3): ETGVTQSPTHLIKTRGQQVTLRCSSQSGHNTVSWYQQALGQGPQFIFQYYREEENGRGNFPPRFSGLQFPNYSSELNVNALELDDSALYLCASSFTGTTTDTQYFGPGTRLTVL.

The V gene is TRBV5-1, the J gene TRBJ1-2, with D unresolved. Germline lookup yields CDR1 SGHRS and CDR2 YFSETQ. Trimming removed 0 bases at V and 12 bases at J, with 18 bases between. The CDR3 is made up of 14 amino acids. CDR3 sequence reads: CASSLVAGSIENTF. The CDR3, as DNA: TGCGCCAGCAGCTTGGTCGCAGGATCTATAGAGAACACCTTC.

The CDR3 reads CASYLSGGKEAFF. CDR3 DNA sequence: TGTGCCAGCTACCTCTCCGGGGGGAAAGAGGCTTTCTTT. The V gene is TRBV6-5, the J gene TRBJ1-1; D perhaps matches TRBD1 (5 bases). The CDR3 is 13 amino acids. Germline values: CDR1 MNHEY, CDR2 SVGAGI. The germline V and J ends were trimmed by 8 bases and 11 bases, with 21 bases remaining between them.

This rearrangement joins TRBV5-1 to TRBJ2-1, with 11 bases lining up with TRBD2. V lost 4 bases, J lost 5 bases, and 5 bases stayed unmatched. The CDR3 length is 15 residues. CDR1 is SGHRS, CDR2 YFSETQ, per germline. The CDR3 is CASSRGTSGDNEQFF. In DNA form, the CDR3 reads TGCGCCAGCAGCCGGGGGACTAGCGGAGACAATGAGCAGTTCTTC.

This clone was counted once. The DNA for the CDR3 is TGTGCCAGCAGCGTAGAAGGGGGCTCTGGAAACACCATATATTTT. The encoded protein is CASSVEGGSGNTIYF. This chain connects TRBV9 to TRBJ1-3; D is possibly TRBD1 (6 bases). Between the trimmed V and J ends, which lost 0 bases and 0 bases, there was a span of 7 bases. Looked up from germline, CDR1 is SGDLS and CDR2 is YYNGEE. The CDR3 has 15 residues.

The V and J genes are TRBV7-2 and TRBJ1-1; D possibly corresponds to TRBD1 (6 bases). Germline V CDR1 and CDR2: SGHTA, FQGNSA. Between the trimmed V and J ends, which lost 4 bases and 0 bases, there was a span of 15 bases. The length of the CDR3 is 16 residues. In DNA, the CDR3 is TGTGCCAGCAGCTCCTCCCCGGGGGGCCTGAACACTGAAGCTTTCTTT. Translated: CASSSSPGGLNTEAFF.

The CDR3 protein is CAWAPRGIQYGYTF. The CDR3 DNA reads as TGTGCCTGGGCACCGAGGGGGATTCAATATGGCTACACCTTC. The J gene is TRBJ1-2, the V gene TRBV30; weak D call: TRBD1 (6 bases). Trimming shortened V by 5 bases and J by 5 bases, and 18 bases separated the two germline ends. The germline V gene encodes CDR1 GTSNPN and CDR2 SVGIG (reference sequence). This CDR3 spans 14 amino acids.

The V and J genes are TRBV30 and TRBJ1-2, with D unclear. Germline CDR1 reads GTSNPN; CDR2 reads SVGIG (reference sequence). This CDR3 contains 13 residues. Between the trimmed V and J ends, which lost 2 bases and 6 bases, there was a span of 13 bases. CDR3 DNA sequence: TGTGCCTGGAGTCCCCAATTTGAGAATGGCTACACCTTC. Translated, it gives CAWSPQFENGYTF.